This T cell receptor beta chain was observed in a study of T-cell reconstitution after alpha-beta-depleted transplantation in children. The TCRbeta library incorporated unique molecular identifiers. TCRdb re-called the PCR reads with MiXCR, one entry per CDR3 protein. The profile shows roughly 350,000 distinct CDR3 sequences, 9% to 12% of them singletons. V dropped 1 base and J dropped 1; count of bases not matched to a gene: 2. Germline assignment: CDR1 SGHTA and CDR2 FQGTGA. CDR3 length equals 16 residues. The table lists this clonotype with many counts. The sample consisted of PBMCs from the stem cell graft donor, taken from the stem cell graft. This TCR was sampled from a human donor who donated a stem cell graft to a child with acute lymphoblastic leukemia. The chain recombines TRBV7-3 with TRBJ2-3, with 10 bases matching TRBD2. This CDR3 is CASSLRLAGGTDTQYF. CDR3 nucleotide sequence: TGTGCCAGCAGCTTAAGGCTAGCGGGGGGCACAGATACGCAGTATTTT. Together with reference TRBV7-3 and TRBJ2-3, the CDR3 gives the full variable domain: GAGVSQTPSNKVTEKGKYVELRCDPISGHTALYWYRQSLGQGPEFLIYFQGTGAADDSGLPNDRFFAVRPEGSVSTLKIQRTERGDSAVYLCASSLRLAGGTDTQYFGPGTRLTVL.